A single sample is the source of the 5 T cell receptor beta chains below, sequenced in a study of beta chain features in type 1 diabetes. Regarding the study as a whole: Within each of all four CD4+ subsets, Type 1 diabetes patients had TCRB CDR3s that were moderately but significantly shorter.

Isolated RNA was reverse transcribed in full, so expressed TCRB transcripts were sequenced. The protocol was immunoSEQ multiplex PCR, while the TCRdb copy is restricted to in-frame clones and leaves out a portion. In the table there are 160,000 or so clones, 9% to 10% of which are singletons. No antigens are known for them. The specimen sequenced was central memory CD4+ T cells from blood. The receptors were gathered from a woman aged 25 to 39 with type 1 diabetes.

CDR3 region: CASSFGDRNTEAFF. Here the CDR3 DNA reads TGTGCCAGCAGTTTCGGGGACAGGAACACTGAAGCTTTCTTT. The chain couples TRBV6-6 to TRBJ1-1; 7 bases match TRBD1. With V trimmed by 4 bases and J by 1 base, 3 bases remained unmatched. This CDR3 is built from 14 residues. In germline, CDR1 is MNHNY, CDR2 SVGAGI (reference sequence).

This clone appeared a few times. CDR3 nucleotide sequence: TGCGCCAGCAGCTTGGGCAGGGTGGGCAACACTGAAGCTTTCTTT. Protein product: CASSLGRVGNTEAFF. The chain uses TRBV5-1 and TRBJ1-1; possible D gene TRBD1, 5 bases. CDR1 and CDR2 (germline): SGHRS, YFSETQ. V lost 0 bases to trimming and J lost 2 bases, with 11 bases between them. The CDR3 is 15 amino acids.

This clone has only a few counts. V is TRBV2 and J is TRBJ2-7; perhaps TRBD1 as D (6 bases). Deletions cut 4 bases from V and 4 bases from J, with 8 bases between. Per germline, CDR1 SNHLY and CDR2 FYNNEI. The length of the CDR3 is 12 residues. CDR3 coding DNA: TGTGCCAGCAGTGGGACAGTGTACGAGCAGTACTTC. Translating gives CASSGTVYEQYF.

This sequence joins TRBV28 and TRBJ1-4; TRBD1 might be the D (5 bases). V was trimmed by 10 bases and J by 7 bases, leaving 19 bases between them. Germline values: CDR1 MDHEN, CDR2 SYDVKM. The CDR3 sequence is 14 residues long. CDR3 sequence reads: CATTGWGSGEKLFF. The CDR3, as DNA: TGTGCCACCACAGGCTGGGGTTCTGGTGAAAAACTGTTTTTT.

Only a few counts were recorded for this clone. The chain employs TRBV5-4 and TRBJ2-2, with 11 bases matching TRBD2. This CDR3 spans 14 amino acids. V lost 4 bases and J lost 7; bases outside the gene matches: 3. Germline V lookup: CDR1 SGHNT, CDR2 YYREEE (reference sequence). CDR3 amino acids: CASSGSGRGGELFF. The CDR3 DNA reads TGTGCCAGCAGCGGTAGCGGGAGGGGCGGGGAGCTGTTTTTT.